Each of the 20 T cell receptor beta chains below was sequenced from the same sample in a study of blood T cell repertoires in COVID-19. This table comes from immunoSEQ multiplex PCR, and its TCRdb copy is limited to in-frame clones, with some not included. The repertoire includes 90,000 to 110,000 clones, roughly four fifths of them detected once, and approximately 9% sits in the top ten. The sample comprised peripheral blood. Receptors originate from an older woman with acute or convalescent COVID-19.

This chain uses TRBV12-3 or TRBV12-4 with TRBJ1-1; the D is unclear. The V end lost 3 bases, the J end lost 4 bases, and 6 bases lay between the germline ends. This CDR3 has 12 amino acids. The CDR3, as DNA: TGTGCCAGCAGTTTGGGCAGCACTGAAGCTTTCTTT. Its translation: CASSLGSTEAFF.

V gene TRBV5-1 combines with J gene TRBJ2-2; the match to TRBD2 covers 11 bases. The junction had 5 bases not matched to a gene; V was cut back by 1 base and J by 6 bases. Germline V lookup: CDR1 SGHRS, CDR2 YFSETQ. The CDR3 has 16 residues. The CDR3 reads CASSLFLAGGPGELFF. Written as DNA, the CDR3 is TGCGCCAGCAGCTTGTTCCTAGCGGGGGGACCCGGGGAGCTGTTTTTT.

V usage is TRBV5-6 and J usage is TRBJ1-1, with 9 bases fitting TRBD1. Losses at the gene ends were 3 bases for V and 5 bases for J; bases not matched to a gene: 11. The CDR3 length is 16 residues. Germline-derived CDR1 and CDR2 are SGHDT and YYEEEE. The CDR3 nucleotides are TGTGCCAGCAGCTACGGACAGGGGAGAGGTTGGACTGAAGCTTTCTTT. It yields the protein CASSYGQGRGWTEAFF.

Only one count was recorded for this clone. For the CDR3, the DNA is TGTGCCAGCAGACCGGGACAGCAATATGGCTACACCTTC. Translated: CASRPGQQYGYTF. The chain carries TRBV27 and TRBJ1-2, with TRBD1 matching over 7 bases. After removal of 6 bases from V and 5 bases from J, the junction contained 6 bases not matched to a gene. Per germline, CDR1 MNHEY and CDR2 SMNVEV (reference sequence). CDR3 length: 13 amino acids.

The chain joins TRBV19 to TRBJ2-5; D not resolved. V shed 1 base and J shed 5 bases, with 11 bases lying between them. The CDR3 consists of 14 residues. CDR1 LNHDA and CDR2 SQIVND come from the germline V gene (reference sequence). The chain's CDR3 is CASSIGTSFETQYF. The CDR3 region has the DNA TGTGCCAGTAGTATAGGTACATCGTTCGAGACCCAGTACTTC.

J is TRBJ2-7 and V is TRBV5-1; tentative D call: TRBD2 (6 bases). Between the trimmed V and J ends, which lost 3 bases and 3 bases, there was a span of 19 bases. This CDR3 has 16 residues. Per germline, CDR1 SGHRS and CDR2 YFSETQ. The CDR3 region is CASSSGLGAGGYEQYF. CDR3 coding DNA: TGCGCCAGCAGCTCGGGTCTGGGTGCCGGGGGCTACGAGCAGTACTTC.

This chain links TRBV24-1 with TRBJ2-1; 10 bases line up with TRBD2. This CDR3 comprises 17 residues. V lost 5 bases to trimming and J lost 4 bases; unmatched junction nucleotides: 10. The germline V gene has CDR1 KGHDR and CDR2 SFDVKD. CDR3 sequence (DNA): TGTGCCACCAGTGGGACTAGCGGCTTAATATCTTACAATGAGCAGTTCTTC. As protein: CATSGTSGLISYNEQFF.

The gene calls are TRBV7-9 and TRBJ1-5, with D maybe TRBD1 (5 bases). This CDR3 region has 15 residues. Germline CDR1 SEHNR, CDR2 FQNEAQ (reference sequence). V gave up 2 bases and J gave up 7 bases, with 15 bases separating them. The CDR3 region has the DNA TGTGCCAGCAGCTTAAGTGGGGCAGGGCACCAGCCCCAGCATTTT. Amino acids: CASSLSGAGHQPQHF.

The chain joins TRBV19 to TRBJ2-7; D perhaps matches TRBD1 (6 bases). The CDR3 consists of 13 residues. From germline, CDR1 is LNHDA and CDR2 SQIVND (reference sequence). The V end lost 3 bases, the J end lost 6 bases, and 12 bases lay between the germline ends. CDR3 in DNA: TGTGCCAGTAGTATTCGGACAGACCTCGAGCAGTACTTC. Translated, it gives CASSIRTDLEQYF.

The chain combines TRBV4-1 with TRBJ1-2; D gene ambiguous. With 1 base removed from V and 4 bases from J, the gap between germline ends came to 16 bases. Germline V gene data show CDR1 as MGHRA and CDR2 as YSYEKL. This CDR3 has 16 residues. CDR3 DNA: TGCGCCAGCAGCCAAGGGCAGACCCGACAAAGCTATGGCTACACCTTC. Translating gives CASSQGQTRQSYGYTF.

This clone has more than one count but fewer than ten. The V call is TRBV6-5, the J call TRBJ2-2, with D perhaps matching TRBD2 (6 bases). V lost 0 bases and J 6 bases, leaving 8 bases between the germline ends. CDR1 and CDR2 (germline): MNHEY, SVGAGI. CDR3 size: 14 residues. CDR3 loop: CASSYSWGAGELFF. The CDR3 nucleotides are TGTGCCAGCAGTTACTCGTGGGGGGCCGGGGAGCTGTTTTTT.

This clone occurred a few times. V usage is TRBV5-5 and J usage is TRBJ1-1, with no clear D. Germline CDR1 and CDR2: SGHKS and YYEKEE (reference sequence). CDR3 length equals 13 residues. Trimming cost V 0 bases and J 3 bases, with 6 bases left between them. This CDR3 reads CASSLGDYTEAFF. CDR3 DNA: TGTGCCAGCAGCTTGGGTGACTACACTGAAGCTTTCTTT.

The chain is built from TRBV9 and TRBJ1-2; tentatively, D is TRBD1 (5 bases). The CDR3 sequence is 14 residues long. CDR1 and CDR2 (germline): SGDLS, YYNGEE. Trimming left V 2 bases short and J 2 bases short, with 10 bases between. The CDR3 bases are TGTGCCAGCAGCGTCGGAGACAGAAACTATGGCTACACCTTC. As protein: CASSVGDRNYGYTF.

The rearrangement uses TRBV19 and TRBJ2-2, with no clear D. The CDR3 is 12 residues long. The germline V gene has CDR1 LNHDA and CDR2 SQIVND (reference sequence). V was shortened by 6 bases and J by 6 bases, with 8 bases between the two germline ends. This CDR3 reads CASSVFSGELFF. In DNA form, the CDR3 reads TGTGCCAGTAGCGTATTCTCCGGGGAGCTGTTTTTT.

The CDR3 sequence: CASSALPGQGVDTIYF. As DNA, the CDR3 is TGTGCCAGCAGCGCCCTCCCGGGACAGGGGGTAGACACCATATATTTT. The chain carries TRBV9 and TRBJ1-3; TRBD1 agrees at 11 bases. The trim removed 3 bases at V and 8 bases at J, leaving 10 bases unmatched. This CDR3 is built from 16 residues. The germline CDR1 and CDR2 sequences are SGDLS and YYNGEE.

The V and J genes are TRBV6-2 or TRBV6-3 and TRBJ1-1; 8 bases agree with TRBD1. V gave up 5 bases and J gave up 4 bases; unmatched junction bases: 3. CDR1 MNHEY and CDR2 SVGEGT come from the germline V gene. The CDR3 is 13 residues long. This chain's CDR3 is CASSPGQGTEAFF. CDR3 nucleotides: TGTGCCAGCAGTCCCGGACAGGGCACTGAAGCTTTCTTT.

This clone was seen more than once but under ten times. The V gene is TRBV12-3 or TRBV12-4, the J gene TRBJ1-1; 8 bases fit TRBD1. J was trimmed by 6 bases and V by 7 bases; bases with no gene match: 4. The CDR3 sequence is 12 residues long. CDR3 DNA sequence: TGTGCCAGCAACAGGACAGGGCCTGAAGCTTTCTTT. Protein product: CASNRTGPEAFF.

This chain uses TRBV7-9 with TRBJ2-7; D unresolved. This CDR3 contains 16 residues. Germline loops: CDR1 SEHNR, CDR2 FQNEAQ (reference sequence). V was clipped by 3 bases and J by 3 bases, with 18 bases between them. CDR3 sequence reads: CASSLSVRGRIYEQYF. The CDR3 nucleotides read TGTGCCAGCAGCTTGAGTGTTCGCGGCAGAATCTACGAGCAGTACTTC.

V is TRBV7-8 and J is TRBJ2-3; 16 bases are shared with TRBD2. Unmatched junction bases numbered 6, after V lost 4 bases and J lost 2 bases. This CDR3 region has 18 residues. Germline V CDR1 and CDR2: SGHVS, FQNEAQ. CDR3 sequence reads: CASSWGLAGGPITDTQYF. In nucleotides, the CDR3 is TGTGCCAGCAGCTGGGGACTAGCGGGGGGGCCAATCACAGATACGCAGTATTTT.

The chain combines TRBV19 with TRBJ2-1, with a possible D match to TRBD2 (6 bases). V lost 6 bases and J 0 bases, leaving 9 bases between the germline ends. This CDR3 is built from 14 residues. Germline CDR1 and CDR2: LNHDA and SQIVND (reference sequence). The CDR3 spells CASRRGISYNEQFF. The CDR3 DNA reads as TGTGCCAGTAGACGGGGGATCTCCTACAATGAGCAGTTCTTC.